The count of the clone carrying this TCR beta chain is one. The sample is drawn from a study of blood T cell repertoires in COVID-19. The germline CDR1 and CDR2 sequences are MNHEY and SVGAGI. The J segment lost 7 bases and the V segment lost 6 bases, leaving 13 bases of the junction unmatched. This CDR3 spans 15 amino acids. Assay: immunoSEQ multiplex PCR; the TCRdb copy retains only in-frame clones and omits some. The sample holds about 380,000 clones, roughly 90% seen once. This chain connects TRBV6-5 to TRBJ1-2, with 8 positions matching TRBD1. The TCR was taken from a man between 40 and 49 years old with acute or convalescent COVID-19. Sequenced sample: peripheral blood. CDR3 coding DNA: TGTGCCAGCAGCCCAACATCGCAGGGGGCGGTTGGCTACACCTTC. Amino acids: CASSPTSQGAVGYTF.